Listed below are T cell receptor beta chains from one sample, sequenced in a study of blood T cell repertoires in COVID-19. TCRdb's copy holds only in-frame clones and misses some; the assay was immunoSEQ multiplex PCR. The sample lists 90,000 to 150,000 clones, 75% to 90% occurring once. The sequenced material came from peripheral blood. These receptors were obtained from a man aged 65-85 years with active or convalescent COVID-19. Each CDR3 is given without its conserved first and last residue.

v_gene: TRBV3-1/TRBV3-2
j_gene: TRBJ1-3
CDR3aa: ASSPGERNTIY

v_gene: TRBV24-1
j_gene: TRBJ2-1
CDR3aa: ATGSGTGAYNEQF

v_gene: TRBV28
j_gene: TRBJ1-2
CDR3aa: ASSAGVRGTGYGYT

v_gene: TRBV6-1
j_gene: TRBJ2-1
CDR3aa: ASSRTSGTGYEQF

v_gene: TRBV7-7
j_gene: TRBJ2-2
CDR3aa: ASSLGLRDTGELF

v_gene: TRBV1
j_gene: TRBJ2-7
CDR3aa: TSSQDQGASYEQY

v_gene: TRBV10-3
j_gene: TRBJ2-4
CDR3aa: AISRTGGDLGDIQY

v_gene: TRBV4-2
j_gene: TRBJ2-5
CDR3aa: ASSRKGLAGGGETQY

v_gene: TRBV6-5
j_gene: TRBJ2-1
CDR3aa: ASLRDSYNEQF

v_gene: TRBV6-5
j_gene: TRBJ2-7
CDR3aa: ASSWTGEGYEQY